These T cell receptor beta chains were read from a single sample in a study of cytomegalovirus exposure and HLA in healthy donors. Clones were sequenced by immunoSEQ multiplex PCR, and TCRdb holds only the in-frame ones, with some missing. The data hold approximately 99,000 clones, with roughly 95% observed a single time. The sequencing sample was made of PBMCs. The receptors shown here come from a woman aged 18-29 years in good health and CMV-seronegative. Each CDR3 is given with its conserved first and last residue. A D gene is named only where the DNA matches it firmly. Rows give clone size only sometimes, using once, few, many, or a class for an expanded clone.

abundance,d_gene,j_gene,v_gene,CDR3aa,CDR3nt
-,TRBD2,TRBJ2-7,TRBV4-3,CASSQDISGAPYEQYF,TGCGCCAGCAGCCAAGATATTAGCGGGGCACCCTACGAGCAGTACTTC
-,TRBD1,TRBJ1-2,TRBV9,CASSAMTGNYGYTF,TGTGCCAGCAGCGCAATGACAGGGAACTATGGCTACACCTTC
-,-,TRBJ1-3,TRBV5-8,CASSLYRARSGNTIYF,TGTGCCAGCAGCTTGTACAGGGCCCGCTCTGGAAACACCATATATTTT
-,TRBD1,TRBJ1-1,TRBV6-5,CASSLGGWGTEAFF,TGTGCCAGCAGTTTAGGGGGCTGGGGCACTGAAGCTTTCTTT
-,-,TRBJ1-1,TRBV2,CASSSNTEAFF,TGTGCCAGCAGTTCTAACACTGAAGCTTTCTTT
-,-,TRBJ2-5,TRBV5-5,CASSFSYQETQYF,TGTGCCAGCAGCTTTTCTTACCAAGAGACCCAGTACTTC
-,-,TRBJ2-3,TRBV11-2,CASSYTHTPDTQYF,TGTGCCAGCAGCTACACCCACACGCCAGATACGCAGTATTTT
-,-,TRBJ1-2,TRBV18,CASSLDSQTSGYTF,TGTGCCAGCTCACTGGACAGCCAAACCTCGGGCTACACCTTC
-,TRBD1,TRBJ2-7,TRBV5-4,CASSSNGQGDEQYF,TGTGCCAGCAGCTCGAATGGACAGGGGGACGAGCAGTACTTC
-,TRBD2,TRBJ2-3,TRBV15,CATSGAGGYTDTQYF,TGTGCCACCAGCGGAGCGGGGGGTTACACAGATACGCAGTATTTT
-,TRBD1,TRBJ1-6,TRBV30,CAWSVLNRGDSPLHF,TGTGCCTGGAGTGTACTTAACAGGGGGGATTCACCCCTCCACTTT
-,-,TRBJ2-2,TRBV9,CASSSILALNTGELFF,TGTGCCAGCAGCTCAATCTTGGCCTTGAACACCGGGGAGCTGTTTTTT
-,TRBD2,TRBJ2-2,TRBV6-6,CASSSKAGGQSGELFF,TGTGCCAGCAGTTCCAAAGCGGGGGGGCAGAGCGGGGAGCTGTTTTTT
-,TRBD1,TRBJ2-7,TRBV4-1,CASSQGTGGNEQYF,TGCGCCAGCAGCCAAGGGACAGGGGGCAACGAGCAGTACTTC
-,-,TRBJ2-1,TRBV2,CASSDLEQFF,TGTGCCAGCAGTGATCTTGAGCAGTTCTTC
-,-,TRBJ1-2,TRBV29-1,CSVSDYGYTF,TGCAGCGTAAGCGACTATGGCTACACCTTC
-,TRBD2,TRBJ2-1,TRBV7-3,CASSPGLAGAVGGEQFF,TGTGCCAGCAGTCCCGGACTAGCGGGGGCAGTCGGGGGTGAGCAGTTCTTC
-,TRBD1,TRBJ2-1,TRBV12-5,CASARGTEGYNEQFF,TGTGCTAGTGCCCGTGGGACAGAAGGCTACAATGAGCAGTTCTTC
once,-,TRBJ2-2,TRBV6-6,CASTRQGYTGELFF,TGTGCCAGCACCCGCCAGGGGTACACCGGGGAGCTGTTTTTT
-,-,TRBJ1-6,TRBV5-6,CASSPGLSVPLHF,TGTGCCAGCAGCCCCGGTCTGTCGGTGCCCCTCCACTTT
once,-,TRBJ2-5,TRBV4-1,CASSRIGGDGTQYF,TGCGCCAGCAGCCGGATCGGGGGAGATGGGACCCAGTACTTC
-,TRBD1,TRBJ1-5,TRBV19,CASRSPGQGGQPQHF,TGTGCCAGTAGGTCTCCCGGACAGGGTGGTCAGCCCCAGCATTTT
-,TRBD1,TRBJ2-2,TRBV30,CAWKHQGDTGELFF,TGTGCCTGGAAACACCAGGGGGACACCGGGGAGCTGTTTTTT
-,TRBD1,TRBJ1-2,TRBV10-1,CASSEPWTGSSYGYTF,TGCGCCAGCAGTGAGCCATGGACAGGGAGCTCATATGGCTACACCTTC
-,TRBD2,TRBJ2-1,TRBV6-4,CASSSSGGAYNEQFF,TGTGCCAGCAGTAGTAGCGGGGGGGCGTACAATGAGCAGTTCTTC
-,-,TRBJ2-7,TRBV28,CASSLPPTGYEQYF,TGTGCCAGCAGTTTGCCACCCACTGGTTACGAGCAGTACTTC
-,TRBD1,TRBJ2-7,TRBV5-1,CASSLSGQGPYEQYF,TGCGCCAGCAGCTTGTCGGGACAGGGCCCCTACGAGCAGTACTTC
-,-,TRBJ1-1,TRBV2,CASSEDGGITRQAFF,TGTGCCAGCAGTGAGGACGGGGGGATCACTCGCCAAGCTTTCTTT
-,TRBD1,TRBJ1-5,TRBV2,CASVRDRALNNQPQHF,TGTGCCAGCGTCCGGGACAGGGCCCTTAACAATCAGCCCCAGCATTTT
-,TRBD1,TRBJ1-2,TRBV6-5,CASSYSRGPSYGYTF,TGTGCCAGCAGTTACTCTAGGGGGCCGTCGTATGGCTACACCTTC
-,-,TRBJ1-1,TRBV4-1,CASSQGKGGRTEAFF,TGCGCCAGCAGCCAAGGAAAGGGGGGGCGCACTGAAGCTTTCTTT
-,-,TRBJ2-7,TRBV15,CATSRELEGSYEQYF,TGTGCCACCAGCAGAGAACTCGAGGGCTCCTACGAGCAGTACTTC
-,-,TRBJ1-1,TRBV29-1,CSVGGAFF,TGCAGCGTCGGTGGTGCTTTCTTT
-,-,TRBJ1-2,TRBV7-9,CASSNFRDGYTF,TGTGCCAGCAGCAATTTCCGGGATGGCTACACCTTC
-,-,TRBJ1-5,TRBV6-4,CASSEESNQPQHF,TGTGCCAGCAGTGAAGAGAGCAATCAGCCCCAGCATTTT
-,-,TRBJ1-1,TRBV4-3,CASSQAGLGAFF,TGCGCCAGCAGCCAAGCCGGACTTGGAGCTTTCTTT
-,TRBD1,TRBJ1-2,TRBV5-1,CASSRLGPGGNGYTF,TGCGCCAGCAGCCGCCTGGGGCCAGGGGGCAATGGCTACACCTTC
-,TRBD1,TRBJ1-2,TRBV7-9,CASSRTGGAGPYGYTF,TGTGCCAGCAGCCGGACAGGGGGCGCGGGTCCCTATGGCTACACCTTC
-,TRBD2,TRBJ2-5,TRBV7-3,CASSLAGGPETQYF,TGTGCCAGCAGCCTAGCGGGGGGGCCGGAGACCCAGTACTTC
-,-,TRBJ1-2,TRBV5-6,CASSQDFPGDGYTF,TGTGCCAGCAGTCAGGACTTCCCAGGGGATGGCTACACCTTC
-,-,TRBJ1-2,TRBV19,CASSPRAKRSYGYTF,TGTGCCAGTAGTCCGAGGGCCAAGCGCAGCTATGGCTACACCTTC
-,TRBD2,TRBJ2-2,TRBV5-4,CASSLVILAGNTGELFF,TGTGCCAGCAGCTTGGTAATCTTAGCGGGTAACACCGGGGAGCTGTTTTTT
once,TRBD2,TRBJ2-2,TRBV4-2,CASSQDRSTSRNTGELFF,TGTGCCAGCAGCCAAGATAGGTCGACTAGCAGAAACACCGGGGAGCTGTTTTTT
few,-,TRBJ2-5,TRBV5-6,CASSVTSQETQYF,TGTGCCAGCAGCGTGACTAGCCAAGAGACCCAGTACTTC
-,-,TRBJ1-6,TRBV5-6,CASSLVRNSPLHF,TGTGCCAGCAGCTTGGTCAGAAATTCACCCCTCCACTTT
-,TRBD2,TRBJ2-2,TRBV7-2,CATRLAVNTGELFF,TGTGCCACCAGACTAGCGGTGAACACCGGGGAGCTGTTTTTT
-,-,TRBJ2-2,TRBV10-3,CAISESPQRSLGELFF,TGTGCCATCAGTGAGTCGCCTCAGCGCAGTCTCGGGGAGCTGTTTTTT
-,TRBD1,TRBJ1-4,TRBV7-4,CASSYDRTGDVTNEKLFF,TGTGCCAGCAGCTACGATAGGACAGGGGATGTCACTAATGAAAAACTGTTTTTT
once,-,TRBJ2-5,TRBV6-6,CASSYSKLTQETQYF,TGTGCCAGCAGTTACTCGAAACTCACTCAAGAGACCCAGTACTTC
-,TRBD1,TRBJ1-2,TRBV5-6,CASSLGGDRDGYTF,TGTGCCAGCAGCTTGGGTGGGGACAGGGATGGCTACACCTTC
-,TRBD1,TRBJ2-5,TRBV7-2,CASSSEIGGETQYF,TGTGCCAGCAGTTCAGAAATAGGGGGCGAGACCCAGTACTTC
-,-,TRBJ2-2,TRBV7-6,CASSQRGTTNTGELFF,TGTGCCAGCAGCCAAAGGGGGACAACGAACACCGGGGAGCTGTTTTTT
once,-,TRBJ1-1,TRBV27,CASSSGEGGRTEAFF,TGTGCCAGCAGTTCGGGGGAGGGGGGTAGAACTGAAGCTTTCTTT
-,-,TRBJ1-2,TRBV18,CASSGARDYGYTF,TGTGCCAGCTCAGGGGCCCGGGACTATGGCTACACCTTC
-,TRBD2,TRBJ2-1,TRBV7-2,CASSYLAGGPQNEQFF,TGTGCCAGCAGCTATCTAGCGGGGGGGCCGCAGAATGAGCAGTTCTTC